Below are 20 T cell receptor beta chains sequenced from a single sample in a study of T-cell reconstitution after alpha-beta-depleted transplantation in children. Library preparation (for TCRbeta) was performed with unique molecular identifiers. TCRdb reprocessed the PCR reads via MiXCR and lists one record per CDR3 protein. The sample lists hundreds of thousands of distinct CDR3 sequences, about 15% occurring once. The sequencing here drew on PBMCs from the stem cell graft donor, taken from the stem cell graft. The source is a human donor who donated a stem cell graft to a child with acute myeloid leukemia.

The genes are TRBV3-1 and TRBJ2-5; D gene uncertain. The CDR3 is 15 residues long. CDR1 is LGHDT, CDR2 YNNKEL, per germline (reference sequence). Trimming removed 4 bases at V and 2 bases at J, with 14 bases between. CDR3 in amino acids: CASSLRLDRQETQYF. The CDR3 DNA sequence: TGTGCCAGCAGCCTACGATTAGACCGACAAGAGACCCAGTACTTC.

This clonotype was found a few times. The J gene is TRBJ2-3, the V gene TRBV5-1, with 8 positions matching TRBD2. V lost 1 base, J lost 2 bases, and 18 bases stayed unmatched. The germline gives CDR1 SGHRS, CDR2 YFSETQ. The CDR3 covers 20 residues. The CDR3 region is CASSLSVRGGRGPITDTQYF. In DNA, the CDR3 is TGCGCCAGCAGCTTGTCTGTACGGGGGGGCCGTGGACCGATCACAGATACGCAGTATTTT.

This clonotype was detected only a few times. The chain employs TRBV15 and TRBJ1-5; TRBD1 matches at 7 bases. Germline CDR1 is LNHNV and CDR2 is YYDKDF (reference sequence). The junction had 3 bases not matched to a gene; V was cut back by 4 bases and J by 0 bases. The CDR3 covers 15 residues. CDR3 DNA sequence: TGTGCCACCAGCACCGGACAGGCTAGCAATCAGCCCCAGCATTTT. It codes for CATSTGQASNQPQHF.

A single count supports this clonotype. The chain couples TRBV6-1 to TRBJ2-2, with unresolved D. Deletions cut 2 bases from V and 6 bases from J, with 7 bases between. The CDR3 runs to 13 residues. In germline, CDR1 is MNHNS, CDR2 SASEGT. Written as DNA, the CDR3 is TGTGCCAGCAGTGAACTTGGTGCCGGGGAGCTGTTTTTT. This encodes CASSELGAGELFF.

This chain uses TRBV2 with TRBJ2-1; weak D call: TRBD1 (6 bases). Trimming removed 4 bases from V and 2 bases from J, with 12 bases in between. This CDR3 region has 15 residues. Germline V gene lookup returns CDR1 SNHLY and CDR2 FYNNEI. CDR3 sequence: CASSGTARAYNEQFF. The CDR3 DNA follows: TGTGCCAGCAGTGGGACAGCCCGGGCCTACAATGAGCAGTTCTTC.

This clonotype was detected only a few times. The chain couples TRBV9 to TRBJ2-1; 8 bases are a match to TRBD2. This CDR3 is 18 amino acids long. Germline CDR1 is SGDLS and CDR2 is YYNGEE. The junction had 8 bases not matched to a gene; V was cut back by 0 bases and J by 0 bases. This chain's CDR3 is CASSVGSASGFSYNEQFF. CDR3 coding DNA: TGTGCCAGCAGCGTAGGTTCGGCTAGCGGGTTCTCCTACAATGAGCAGTTCTTC.

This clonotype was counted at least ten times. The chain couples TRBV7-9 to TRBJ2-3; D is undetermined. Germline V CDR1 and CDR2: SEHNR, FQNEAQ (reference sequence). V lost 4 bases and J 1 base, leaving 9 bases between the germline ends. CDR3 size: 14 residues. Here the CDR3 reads CASSSVRGTDTQYF. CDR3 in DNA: TGTGCCAGCAGCTCGGTCCGGGGCACAGATACGCAGTATTTT.

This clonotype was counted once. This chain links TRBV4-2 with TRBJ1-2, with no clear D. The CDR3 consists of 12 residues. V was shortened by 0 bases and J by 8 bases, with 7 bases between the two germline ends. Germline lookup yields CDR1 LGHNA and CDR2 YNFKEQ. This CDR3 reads CASSQDRRGYTF. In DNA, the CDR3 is TGTGCCAGCAGCCAAGATCGGCGGGGCTACACCTTC.

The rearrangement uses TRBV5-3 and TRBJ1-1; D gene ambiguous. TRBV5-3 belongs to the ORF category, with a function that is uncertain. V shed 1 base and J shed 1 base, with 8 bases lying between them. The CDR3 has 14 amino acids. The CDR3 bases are TGTGCCAGAAGCTTGTCGTGGGAGAACACTGAAGCTTTCTTT. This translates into CARSLSWENTEAFF.

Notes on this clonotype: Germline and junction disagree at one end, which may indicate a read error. As DNA, the CDR3 is TGCTGTGCTGAACCCTATCGGGACAGGTCAGGGATAGGGTACGAGCAGTACTTC. Amino acids: CCAEPYRDRSGIGYEQYF. This chain uses TRBV20-1 with TRBJ2-7, with 8 bases identical to TRBD1. Germline V gene data show CDR1 as DFQATT and CDR2 as SNEGSKA (reference sequence). The CDR3 consists of 18 residues.

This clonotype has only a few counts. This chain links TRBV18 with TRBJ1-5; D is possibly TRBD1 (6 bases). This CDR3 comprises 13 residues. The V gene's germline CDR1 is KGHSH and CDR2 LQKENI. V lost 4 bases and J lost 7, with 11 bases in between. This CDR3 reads CASSQGEAQPQHF. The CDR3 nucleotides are TGTGCCAGCTCACAGGGGGAGGCACAGCCCCAGCATTTT.

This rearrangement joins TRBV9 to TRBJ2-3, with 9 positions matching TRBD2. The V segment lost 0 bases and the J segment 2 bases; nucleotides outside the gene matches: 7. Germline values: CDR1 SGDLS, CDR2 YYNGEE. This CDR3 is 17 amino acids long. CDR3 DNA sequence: TGTGCCAGCAGCGTAGCATTAGGACTAGCGCTCACAGATACGCAGTATTTT. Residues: CASSVALGLALTDTQYF.

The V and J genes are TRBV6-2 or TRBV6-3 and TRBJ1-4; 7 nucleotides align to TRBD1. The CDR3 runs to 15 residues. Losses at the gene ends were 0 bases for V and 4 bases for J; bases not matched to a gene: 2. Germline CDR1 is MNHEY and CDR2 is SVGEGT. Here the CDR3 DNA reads TGTGCCAGCAGTTACTCGGACAGGATTAATGAAAAACTGTTTTTT. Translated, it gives CASSYSDRINEKLFF.

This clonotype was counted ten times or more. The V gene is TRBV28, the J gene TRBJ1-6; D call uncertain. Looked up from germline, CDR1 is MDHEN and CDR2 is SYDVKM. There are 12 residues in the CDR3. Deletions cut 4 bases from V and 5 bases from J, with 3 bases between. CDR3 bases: TGTGCCAGCAGTTCCGATAATTCACCCCTCCACTTT. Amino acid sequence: CASSSDNSPLHF.

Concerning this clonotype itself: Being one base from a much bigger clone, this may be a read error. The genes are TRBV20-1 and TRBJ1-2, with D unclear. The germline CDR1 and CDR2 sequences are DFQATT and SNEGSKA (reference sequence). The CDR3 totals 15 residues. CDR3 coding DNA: TGCAGTGCTAGCCTTATGAGGGCTTCGGTCTATGGCCACACCTTC. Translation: CSASLMRASVYGHTF.

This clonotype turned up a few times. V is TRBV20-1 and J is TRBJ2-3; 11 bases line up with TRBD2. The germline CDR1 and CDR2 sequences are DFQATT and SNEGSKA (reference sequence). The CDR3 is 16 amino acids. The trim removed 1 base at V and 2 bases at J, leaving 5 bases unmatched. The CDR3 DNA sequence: TGCAGTGCTAGAGGCGTGACTAGCGGGGTCACAGATACGCAGTATTTT. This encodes CSARGVTSGVTDTQYF.

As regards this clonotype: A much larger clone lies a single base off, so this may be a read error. The DNA for the CDR3 is TGTGCCAGCAGTTTCAGGGGCGAATACAATGTGCAGTTCTTC. Its protein product is CASSFRGEYNVQFF. This rearrangement joins TRBV27 to TRBJ2-1; weak D call: TRBD1 (6 bases). The CDR3 spans 14 residues. Germline V gene lookup returns CDR1 MNHEY and CDR2 SMNVEV (reference sequence).

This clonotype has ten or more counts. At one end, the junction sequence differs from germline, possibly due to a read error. CDR3 DNA sequence: TGCAGCGGGACGGTAGGGCCTGAGACTCAGTACTTC. Encoded protein: CSGTVGPETQYF. The J gene is TRBJ2-5, the V gene TRBV29-1; no firm D call. CDR1 is SQVTM, CDR2 ANQGSEA, per germline. This CDR3 is built from 12 residues.

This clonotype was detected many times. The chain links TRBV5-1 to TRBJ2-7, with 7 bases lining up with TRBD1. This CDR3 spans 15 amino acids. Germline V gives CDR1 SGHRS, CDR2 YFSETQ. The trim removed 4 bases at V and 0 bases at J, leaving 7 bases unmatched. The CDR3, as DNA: TGCGCCAGCAGCCCTAGACAGGGTTTCTCCTACGAGCAGTACTTC. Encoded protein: CASSPRQGFSYEQYF.

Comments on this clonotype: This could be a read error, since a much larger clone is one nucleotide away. CDR3: CASKGGTSGAPYNEQFF. Written as DNA, the CDR3 is TGTGCCAGCAAAGGAGGGACTAGCGGGGCACCCTACAATGAGCAGTTCTTC. V usage is TRBV6-1 and J usage is TRBJ2-1; TRBD2 aligns across 13 bases. Germline loops: CDR1 MNHNS, CDR2 SASEGT. J was trimmed by 2 bases and V by 7 bases; bases with no gene match: 8. CDR3 length: 17 amino acids.